The clone carrying this T cell receptor (beta chain) is medium-sized (0.01 to 0.1%) within its sample. The data originate from a study of spatial heterogeneity in lung cancer. TCRdb ran MiXCR on the 5' RACE reads and lists one entry per CDR3 protein. The sample shows approximately 20,000 distinct CDR3 sequences, around 4.3% of them seen only once. Described time point: sample taken at primary tumor resection. Germline CDR1 and CDR2: SGHVS and FNYEAQ. The length of the CDR3 is 12 residues. Trimming took 1 base from V and 3 from J, leaving 3 bases between them. The chain uses TRBV7-6 and TRBJ1-2, with D unresolved. The input for sequencing was PBMCs, taken at surgery. This TCR was sampled from a male donor with early-stage non-small cell lung cancer. As DNA, the CDR3 is TGTGCCAGCAGCTTAGGGGACTATGGCTACACCTTC. Its translation: CASSLGDYGYTF. The variable domain in full, with the rest retrieved from reference TRBV7-6 and TRBJ1-2, is GAGVSQSPRYKVTKRGQDVALRCDPISGHVSLYWYRQALGQGPEFLTYFNYEAQQDKSGLPNDRFSAERPEGSISTLTIQRTEQRDSAMYRCASSLGDYGYTFGSGTRLTVV.